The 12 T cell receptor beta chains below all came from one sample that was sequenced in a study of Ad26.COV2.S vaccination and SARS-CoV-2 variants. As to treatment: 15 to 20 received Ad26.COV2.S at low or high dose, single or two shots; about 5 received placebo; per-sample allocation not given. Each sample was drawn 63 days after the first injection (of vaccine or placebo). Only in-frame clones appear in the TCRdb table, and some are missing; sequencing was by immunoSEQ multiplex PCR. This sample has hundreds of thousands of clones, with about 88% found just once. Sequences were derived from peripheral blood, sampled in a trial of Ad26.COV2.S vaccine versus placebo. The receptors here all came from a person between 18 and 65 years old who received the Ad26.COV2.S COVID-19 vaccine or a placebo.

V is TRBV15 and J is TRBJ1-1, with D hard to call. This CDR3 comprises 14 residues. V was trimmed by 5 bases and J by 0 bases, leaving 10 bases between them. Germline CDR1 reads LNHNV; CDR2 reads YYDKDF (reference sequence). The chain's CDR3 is CATSAGGMNTEAFF. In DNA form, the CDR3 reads TGTGCCACCAGCGCGGGAGGTATGAACACTGAAGCTTTCTTT.

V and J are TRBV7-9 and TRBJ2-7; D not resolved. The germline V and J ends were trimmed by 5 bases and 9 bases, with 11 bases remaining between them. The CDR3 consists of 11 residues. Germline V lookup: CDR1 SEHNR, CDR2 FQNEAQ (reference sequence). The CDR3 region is CASSLNRWQYV. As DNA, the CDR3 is TGTGCCAGCAGCCTCAATCGGTGGCAGTACGTC.

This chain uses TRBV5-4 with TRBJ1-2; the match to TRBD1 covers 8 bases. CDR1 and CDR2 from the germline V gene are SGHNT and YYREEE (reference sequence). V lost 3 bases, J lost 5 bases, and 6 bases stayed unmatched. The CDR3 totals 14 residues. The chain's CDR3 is CASSSTGAHYGYTF. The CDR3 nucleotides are TGTGCCAGCAGCTCGACAGGGGCTCATTATGGCTACACCTTC.

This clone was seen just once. CDR3 amino acids: CASSLEGAPNSPLHF. The CDR3 nucleotides are TGTGCCAGCAGCTTAGAAGGGGCCCCCAATTCACCCCTCCACTTT. The chain links TRBV7-8 to TRBJ1-6, with a tentative D call TRBD1 (5 bases). Germline V gene sequence: CDR1 SGHVS, CDR2 FQNEAQ. The length of the CDR3 is 15 residues. Trimming cost V 1 base and J 7 bases, with 11 bases left between them.

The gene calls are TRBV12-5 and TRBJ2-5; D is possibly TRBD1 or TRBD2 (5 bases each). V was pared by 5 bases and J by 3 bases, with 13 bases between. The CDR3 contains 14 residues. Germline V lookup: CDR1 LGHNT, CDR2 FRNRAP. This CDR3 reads CASGLEGREETQYF. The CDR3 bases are TGTGCTAGTGGTCTAGAGGGCAGGGAAGAGACCCAGTACTTC.

Written as DNA, the CDR3 is TGTGCCAGCAGCGTAGACCCCGGGACAGGGGGCTTAGAGACCCAGTACTTC. Protein product: CASSVDPGTGGLETQYF. The chain employs TRBV9 and TRBJ2-5; 12 nucleotides line up with TRBD1. The CDR3 runs 17 residues. Germline V gene data show CDR1 as SGDLS and CDR2 as YYNGEE. V dropped 0 bases and J dropped 4; count of bases not matched to a gene: 7. The full variable domain, completed using reference TRBV9 and TRBJ2-5, is DSGVTQTPKHLITATGQRVTLRCSPRSGDLSVYWYQQSLDQGLQFLIQYYNGEERAKGNILERFSAQQFPDLHSELNLSSLELGDSALYFCASSVDPGTGGLETQYFGPGTRLLVL.

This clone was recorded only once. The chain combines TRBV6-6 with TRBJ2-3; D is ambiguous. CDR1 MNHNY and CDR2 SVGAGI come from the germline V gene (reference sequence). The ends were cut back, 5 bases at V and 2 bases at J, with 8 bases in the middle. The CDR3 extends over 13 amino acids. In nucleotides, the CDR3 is TGTGCCAGCAGTGAGCCCGTCACAGATACGCAGTATTTT. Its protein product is CASSEPVTDTQYF.

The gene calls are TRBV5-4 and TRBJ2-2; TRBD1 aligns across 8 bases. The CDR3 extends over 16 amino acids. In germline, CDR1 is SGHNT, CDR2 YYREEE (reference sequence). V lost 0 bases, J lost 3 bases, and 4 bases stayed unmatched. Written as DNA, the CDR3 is TGTGCCAGCAGCTTGGACGTGACAGGGGACACCGGGGAGCTGTTTTTT. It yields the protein CASSLDVTGDTGELFF.

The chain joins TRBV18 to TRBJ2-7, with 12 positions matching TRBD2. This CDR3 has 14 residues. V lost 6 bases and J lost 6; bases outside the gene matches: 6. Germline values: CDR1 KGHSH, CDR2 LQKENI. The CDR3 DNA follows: TGTGCCAGCTCCCAAACTAGCGGGAGGTTCGAGCAGTACGTC. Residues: CASSQTSGRFEQYV.

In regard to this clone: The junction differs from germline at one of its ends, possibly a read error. The CDR3 reads CAWSVSVFAPPSF. The CDR3 DNA is TGTGCCTGGAGTGTATCTGTTTTTGCTCCCCCCTCCTTC. The chain is built from TRBV30 and TRBJ1-2; unclear D gene. In germline, CDR1 is GTSNPN, CDR2 SVGIG (reference sequence). The CDR3 contains 13 residues.

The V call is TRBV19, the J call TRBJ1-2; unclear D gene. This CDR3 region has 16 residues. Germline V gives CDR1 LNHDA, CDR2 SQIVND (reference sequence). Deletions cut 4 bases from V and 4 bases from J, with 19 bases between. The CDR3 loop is CASSRRPTGGGYGYTF. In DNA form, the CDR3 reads TGTGCCAGTAGTAGGCGCCCGACGGGCGGCGGCTATGGCTACACCTTC. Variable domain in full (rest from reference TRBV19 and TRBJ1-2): DGGITQSPKYLFRKEGQNVTLSCEQNLNHDAMYWYRQDPGQGLRLIYYSQIVNDFQKGDIAEGYSVSREKKESFPLTVTSAQKNPTAFYLCASSRRPTGGGYGYTFGSGTRLTVV.

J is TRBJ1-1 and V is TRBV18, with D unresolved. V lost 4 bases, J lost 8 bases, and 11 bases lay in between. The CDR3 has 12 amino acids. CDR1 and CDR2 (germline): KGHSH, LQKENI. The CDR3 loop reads CASSRNGIEAFF. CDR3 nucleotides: TGTGCCAGCTCACGGAACGGGATAGAAGCTTTCTTT.